Shown below are 17 T cell receptor beta chains from a single sample sequenced in a study of identical twins. MiXCR, run by TCRdb on the 5' RACE reads, gives a single entry per CDR3 protein. Of a few hundred thousand distinct CDR3 sequences in the sample, roughly 9.9% were seen once. The sample was also reused in another study, on yellow fever vaccine responses in identical twins.

Specimen: PBMCs. Source of these receptors: a woman younger than 35 in good health.

This sequence joins TRBV4-2 and TRBJ2-3; no reliable D call. V was pared by 0 bases and J by 0 bases, with 10 bases between. The CDR3 extends over 16 amino acids. The germline V gene has CDR1 LGHNA and CDR2 YNFKEQ. The CDR3 reads CASSQERLGSTDTQYF. In DNA, the CDR3 is TGTGCCAGCAGCCAAGAGCGGTTAGGGAGCACAGATACGCAGTATTTT.

The genes are TRBV7-3 and TRBJ2-3; D ambiguous. Trimming left V 5 bases short and J 9 bases short, with 27 bases between. This CDR3 has 17 residues. Germline V gene lookup returns CDR1 SGHTA and CDR2 FQGTGA. The CDR3, as DNA: TGTGCCAGCAGCCTCGCGATGGGAAAAGAAGCCTCTCCCACGCAGTATTTT. Protein product: CASSLAMGKEASPTQYF.

This clonotype was observed a handful of times. In DNA, the CDR3 is TGTGCCAGCAGTCCTAGCGGGGGGGCCGCCCTGACAGATACGCAGTATTTT. Its protein product is CASSPSGGAALTDTQYF. V gene TRBV12-3 or TRBV12-4 combines with J gene TRBJ2-3; TRBD2 matches at 12 bases. The CDR3 has 17 residues. V was pared by 5 bases and J by 3 bases, with 9 bases of the junction left unmatched.

At least ten counts were recorded for this clonotype. The V call is TRBV6-1, the J call TRBJ1-2, with D unclear. This CDR3 is built from 14 residues. Trimming cost V 4 bases and J 4 bases, with 13 bases left between them. CDR1 MNHNS and CDR2 SASEGT come from the germline V gene. CDR3 bases: TGTGCCAGCAGTGTGGCGGGTTTGAGCTATGGCTACACCTTC. Its translation is CASSVAGLSYGYTF.

In its sample, this clonotype was seen a few times. The chain uses TRBV29-1 and TRBJ2-4; TRBD2 matches at 7 bases. V was clipped by 7 bases and J by 8 bases; unmatched bases: 17. The germline CDR1 and CDR2 sequences are SQVTM and ANQGSEA. This CDR3 has 15 residues. CDR3 sequence: CSAGGDRLGKDIQYF. Here the CDR3 DNA reads TGCAGCGCTGGGGGGGACCGACTGGGGAAAGACATTCAGTACTTC. Drawing the rest from reference TRBV29-1 and TRBJ2-4, the complete variable domain is SAVISQKPSRDICQRGTSLTIQCQVDSQVTMMFWYRQQPGQSLTLIATANQGSEATYESGFVIDKFPISRPNLTFSTLTVSNMSPEDSSIYLCSAGGDRLGKDIQYFGAGTRLSVL.

This clonotype was found a few times. The V and J genes are TRBV28 and TRBJ2-5; 7 bases map to TRBD1. The CDR3 is made up of 15 amino acids. The germline V gene has CDR1 MDHEN and CDR2 SYDVKM. With V trimmed by 2 bases and J by 4 bases, 7 bases remained unmatched. CDR3 in amino acids: CASSLPGQAAETQYF. The CDR3 region has the DNA TGTGCCAGCAGTTTACCCGGACAGGCCGCAGAGACCCAGTACTTC.

Many counts were recorded for this clonotype. The germline gene is not matched at one end of the junction; a read error may be the cause. The rearrangement joins TRBV7-2 to TRBJ2-7; no clear D gene. The CDR3 is made up of 11 amino acids. CDR1 and CDR2 (germline): SGHTA, FQGNSA. The CDR3, as DNA: TGTGCCAGCAGCTTAGCGACTCGGTTTACTTTC. Residues: CASSLATRFTF.

This clonotype occurred a few times. The V gene is TRBV11-2, the J gene TRBJ1-1; D is ambiguous. The CDR3 consists of 15 residues. The germline V and J ends were trimmed by 0 bases and 0 bases, with 8 bases remaining between them. Germline CDR1 SGHAT, CDR2 FQNNGV. The CDR3 DNA reads TGTGCCAGCAGCTTAGAGGGCCGGTTGAACACTGAAGCTTTCTTT. It yields the protein CASSLEGRLNTEAFF. Variable domain in full (rest from reference TRBV11-2 and TRBJ1-1): EAGVAQSPRYKIIEKRQSVAFWCNPISGHATLYWYQQILGQGPKLLIQFQNNGVVDDSQLPKDRFSAERLKGVDSTLKIQPAKLEDSAVYLCASSLEGRLNTEAFFGQGTRLTVV.

In this sample, this clonotype turned up a few times. The chain joins TRBV6-1 to TRBJ2-5, with TRBD2 identical over 11 bases. This CDR3 has 16 amino acids. Germline V gene data show CDR1 as MNHNS and CDR2 as SASEGT. With 5 bases clipped from V and 2 bases from J, the junction kept 7 bases outside the gene matches. The CDR3 loop reads CASSKIAGGGQETQYF. The CDR3, as DNA: TGTGCCAGCAGTAAAATAGCGGGAGGGGGACAAGAGACCCAGTACTTC.

The chain couples TRBV6-5 to TRBJ2-7, with D unresolved. Germline values: CDR1 MNHEY, CDR2 SVGAGI. CDR3 length: 15 residues. V was cut by 4 bases and J by 7 bases, with 20 bases left in between. The DNA of the CDR3 is TGTGCCAGCAGTTCCGCCGGAAGGTTGTCGGGTGAGCAGTACTTC. Its protein is CASSSAGRLSGEQYF.

In this sample, this clonotype turned up many times. The CDR3 loop is CASSPTRVAASPLHF. As DNA, the CDR3 is TGTGCCAGCAGTCCAACCAGGGTAGCGGCTTCACCCCTCCACTTT. The chain combines TRBV28 with TRBJ1-6, with a weak D call TRBD1 (5 bases). V was trimmed by 5 bases and J by 9 bases, leaving 17 bases between them. Germline V gene lookup returns CDR1 MDHEN and CDR2 SYDVKM. The CDR3 sequence is 15 residues long.

The chain joins TRBV11-2 to TRBJ1-2; D is perhaps TRBD1 (6 bases). The germline gives CDR1 SGHAT, CDR2 FQNNGV. V was cut by 5 bases and J by 8 bases, with 15 bases left in between. This CDR3 comprises 13 residues. The CDR3: CASSQTTGDGYTF. The CDR3 nucleotides read TGTGCCAGCAGCCAAACGACAGGAGACGGCTACACCTTC.

In its sample, this clonotype was seen many times. J is TRBJ2-2 and V is TRBV7-2; no definite D call. Germline loops: CDR1 SGHTA, CDR2 FQGNSA. The CDR3 is 14 residues long. The V end lost 2 bases, the J end lost 5 bases, and 9 bases lay between the germline ends. As DNA, the CDR3 is TGTGCCAGCAGCTTATTGCAGAATACCGGGGAGCTGTTTTTT. Residues: CASSLLQNTGELFF.

The chain links TRBV6-2 or TRBV6-3 to TRBJ2-5; 8 bases are a match to TRBD2. From germline, CDR1 is MNHEY and CDR2 SVGEGT. V shed 5 bases and J 5 bases; nucleotides not matched to a gene: 13. This CDR3 region has 16 residues. CDR3 in DNA: TGTGCCAGCAGTGGAGCCGGGACTAGGGGTATGGAGACCCAGTACTTC. Residues: CASSGAGTRGMETQYF.

This clonotype was recorded many times. The chain has TRBV20-1 and TRBJ1-3, with a possible D match to TRBD1 (5 bases). The V end lost 3 bases, the J end lost 0 bases, and 18 bases lay between the germline ends. Germline CDR1 is DFQATT and CDR2 is SNEGSKA (reference sequence). The CDR3 consists of 17 residues. The CDR3 coding sequence is TGCAGTGCTAGGGTGATAGACAGAACTCTCTCTGGAAACACCATATATTTT. Translating it yields CSARVIDRTLSGNTIYF.

There are a few counts of this clonotype. This chain links TRBV12-3 or TRBV12-4 with TRBJ2-1; 7 positions agree with TRBD2. CDR3 size: 13 residues. J gave up 7 bases and V 6 bases, and 6 bases lay outside the gene matches. The CDR3 DNA reads as TGTGCCAGCAGATTACTAGCGAAAAATGAGCAGTTCTTC. Its protein is CASRLLAKNEQFF.

At least ten counts were recorded for this clonotype. The V and J genes are TRBV2 and TRBJ2-1; tentatively, D is TRBD1 (6 bases). Trimming left V 1 base short and J 5 bases short, with 12 bases between. The CDR3 has 15 amino acids. Germline V CDR1 and CDR2: SNHLY, FYNNEI. In DNA form, the CDR3 reads TGTGCCAGCAGTGAAGTCGCCCGGGACAACAATGAGCAGTTCTTC. Amino acids: CASSEVARDNNEQFF.